A selection of T cell receptor beta chains follows, all from one sample in a study of T cell clonotyping in hematopoietic cell transplantation. The data were produced by immunoSEQ multiplex PCR, yet TCRdb's version contains in-frame clones alone and is incomplete. Of around 37,000 clones listed, roughly 96% were seen once; the top ten hold about 0.91%. Sequencing was performed on peripheral blood mononuclear cells. These receptors were taken from a man aged 30 to 45 in good health. Some clones in this sample may be carry-over from other donors' samples. Each CDR3 is given with its conserved first and last residue. Fields, in order: V gene, D gene, clone size, J gene, CDR3 protein, CDR3 DNA. D genes are given only for firm matches. Clone size is not always given. Where it is, it says once, few, many or a class for expanded clones.

V gene: TRBV27
D gene: -
clone size: -
J gene: TRBJ2-1
CDR3 protein: CASSLSSGRSYNEQFF
CDR3 DNA: TGTGCCAGCAGTTTATCCTCCGGGAGATCCTACAATGAGCAGTTCTTC

V gene: TRBV6-1
D gene: TRBD2
clone size: -
J gene: TRBJ2-1
CDR3 protein: CASSSSSGNEQFF
CDR3 DNA: TGTGCCAGCAGTAGTTCTAGCGGAAATGAGCAGTTCTTC

V gene: TRBV6-5
D gene: TRBD1
clone size: once
J gene: TRBJ1-1
CDR3 protein: CASSRQGAVNTEAFF
CDR3 DNA: TGTGCCAGCAGTAGACAGGGGGCCGTGAACACTGAAGCTTTCTTT

V gene: TRBV19
D gene: TRBD1
clone size: -
J gene: TRBJ1-5
CDR3 protein: CASSILPGQTNQPQHF
CDR3 DNA: TGTGCCAGTAGTATCTTACCGGGACAGACTAATCAGCCCCAGCATTTT

V gene: TRBV4-2
D gene: TRBD2
clone size: -
J gene: TRBJ2-1
CDR3 protein: CASSQTSGRSGEQFF
CDR3 DNA: TGTGCCAGCAGCCAGACTAGCGGGAGATCGGGTGAGCAGTTCTTC

V gene: TRBV9
D gene: -
clone size: -
J gene: TRBJ1-3
CDR3 protein: CASSAPVDGEFGNTIYF
CDR3 DNA: TGTGCCAGCAGCGCCCCTGTCGACGGAGAATTTGGAAACACCATATATTTT

V gene: TRBV27
D gene: -
clone size: -
J gene: TRBJ2-3
CDR3 protein: CASSAYGSTDTQYF
CDR3 DNA: TGTGCCAGCAGTGCGTATGGGTCCACAGATACGCAGTATTTT

V gene: TRBV6-1
D gene: TRBD1
clone size: -
J gene: TRBJ2-3
CDR3 protein: CAIKQGAYETDTQYF
CDR3 DNA: TGTGCCATCAAACAGGGGGCGTATGAGACAGATACGCAGTATTTT

V gene: TRBV6-1
D gene: TRBD1
clone size: -
J gene: TRBJ1-2
CDR3 protein: CASYGQGQRVYGYTF
CDR3 DNA: TGTGCCAGTTATGGACAGGGACAAAGGGTCTATGGCTACACCTTC

V gene: TRBV7-9
D gene: TRBD2
clone size: -
J gene: TRBJ2-2
CDR3 protein: CASRTSGSGTGELFF
CDR3 DNA: TGTGCCAGTAGGACTAGCGGGAGCGGCACCGGGGAGCTGTTTTTT

V gene: TRBV4-1
D gene: TRBD1
clone size: -
J gene: TRBJ2-7
CDR3 protein: CASSQTGTGDYEQYF
CDR3 DNA: TGCGCCAGCAGCCAAACCGGGACAGGAGACTACGAGCAGTACTTC

V gene: TRBV7-9
D gene: -
clone size: -
J gene: TRBJ2-6
CDR3 protein: CASSLGTGANVLTF
CDR3 DNA: TGTGCCAGCAGCTTGGGGACAGGGGCCAACGTCCTGACTTTC

V gene: TRBV19
D gene: TRBD1
clone size: -
J gene: TRBJ1-1
CDR3 protein: CASQDRDRYTEAFF
CDR3 DNA: TGTGCCAGCCAGGACAGGGATAGGTACACTGAAGCTTTCTTT

V gene: TRBV5-1
D gene: TRBD1
clone size: -
J gene: TRBJ1-4
CDR3 protein: CASSPGTDLGEGKLFF
CDR3 DNA: TGCGCCAGCAGCCCGGGGACAGACCTTGGGGAGGGAAAACTGTTTTTT

V gene: TRBV19
D gene: -
clone size: -
J gene: TRBJ1-1
CDR3 protein: CASSSLRVVTEAFF
CDR3 DNA: TGTGCCAGTAGTTCACTCAGGGTAGTCACTGAAGCTTTCTTT

V gene: TRBV2
D gene: -
clone size: -
J gene: TRBJ1-5
CDR3 protein: CASHRDNQPQHF
CDR3 DNA: TGTGCCAGTCACAGGGATAATCAGCCCCAGCATTTT

V gene: TRBV6-1
D gene: -
clone size: -
J gene: TRBJ2-2
CDR3 protein: CASSRVTGELFF
CDR3 DNA: TGTGCCAGCAGTAGGGTTACCGGGGAGCTGTTTTTT

V gene: TRBV7-2
D gene: -
clone size: -
J gene: TRBJ1-1
CDR3 protein: CASSEGPETYAFF
CDR3 DNA: TGTGCCAGCAGCGAGGGCCCGGAGACGTATGCTTTCTTT

V gene: TRBV30
D gene: -
clone size: -
J gene: TRBJ1-4
CDR3 protein: CAWSVRYNEKLFF
CDR3 DNA: TGTGCCTGGAGTGTACGTTATAATGAAAAACTGTTTTTT

V gene: TRBV29-1
D gene: -
clone size: -
J gene: TRBJ1-3
CDR3 protein: CSGGDNGNTIYF
CDR3 DNA: TGCAGCGGGGGGGACAATGGAAACACCATATATTTT

V gene: TRBV7-9
D gene: -
clone size: -
J gene: TRBJ1-1
CDR3 protein: CASSLPGQPNTEAFF
CDR3 DNA: TGTGCCAGCAGCTTACCCGGGCAGCCGAACACTGAAGCTTTCTTT

V gene: TRBV11-3
D gene: TRBD2
clone size: -
J gene: TRBJ2-7
CDR3 protein: CASSLNLAGVGEQYF
CDR3 DNA: TGTGCCAGCAGCTTAAACTTAGCGGGAGTGGGCGAGCAGTACTTC

V gene: TRBV19
D gene: -
clone size: -
J gene: TRBJ2-1
CDR3 protein: CASSPRGSSPSNEQFF
CDR3 DNA: TGTGCCAGTAGCCCTCGGGGCTCCTCCCCTTCCAATGAGCAGTTCTTC

V gene: TRBV28
D gene: TRBD1
clone size: -
J gene: TRBJ1-2
CDR3 protein: CASSRQGGHGYTF
CDR3 DNA: TGTGCCAGCAGCCGACAGGGGGGACATGGCTACACCTTC

V gene: TRBV14
D gene: -
clone size: -
J gene: TRBJ1-1
CDR3 protein: CASSPGLNTEAFF
CDR3 DNA: TGTGCCAGCAGCCCGGGATTGAACACTGAAGCTTTCTTT

V gene: TRBV29-1
D gene: -
clone size: -
J gene: TRBJ1-1
CDR3 protein: CSAGRGLSMNTEAFF
CDR3 DNA: TGCAGCGCCGGCCGGGGACTGAGTATGAACACTGAAGCTTTCTTT

V gene: TRBV7-3
D gene: -
clone size: -
J gene: TRBJ2-2
CDR3 protein: CASSPSHFTGELFF
CDR3 DNA: TGTGCCAGCAGCCCCAGTCATTTTACCGGGGAGCTGTTTTTT

V gene: TRBV7-3
D gene: -
clone size: -
J gene: TRBJ2-7
CDR3 protein: CASSLARVNDEQYF
CDR3 DNA: TGTGCCAGCAGCTTGGCCAGGGTAAACGACGAGCAGTACTTC

V gene: TRBV10-1
D gene: TRBD2
clone size: -
J gene: TRBJ2-1
CDR3 protein: CASSERLAGINEQFF
CDR3 DNA: TGCGCCAGCAGTGAGAGACTAGCGGGAATCAATGAGCAGTTCTTC

V gene: TRBV10-1
D gene: TRBD2
clone size: -
J gene: TRBJ2-3
CDR3 protein: CASSESLAARATDTQYF
CDR3 DNA: TGCGCCAGCAGTGAGTCGCTAGCGGCCAGGGCCACAGATACGCAGTATTTT

V gene: TRBV21-1
D gene: -
clone size: -
J gene: TRBJ2-7
CDR3 protein: CASSVRDRGCPYEQYF
CDR3 DNA: TGTGCCAGCAGCGTGCGAGACAGGGGGTGCCCCTACGAGCAGTACTTC

V gene: TRBV7-8
D gene: -
clone size: -
J gene: TRBJ2-3
CDR3 protein: CASRLSDTQYF
CDR3 DNA: TGTGCCAGCAGGTTAAGCGATACGCAGTATTTT

V gene: TRBV4-1
D gene: TRBD2
clone size: -
J gene: TRBJ2-7
CDR3 protein: CASSLTGTSASYEQYF
CDR3 DNA: TGCGCCAGCAGCCTTACCGGGACTAGCGCTTCCTACGAGCAGTACTTC

V gene: TRBV6-1
D gene: -
clone size: -
J gene: TRBJ1-2
CDR3 protein: CASSLEYGYTF
CDR3 DNA: TGTGCCAGCAGTTTGGAGTATGGCTACACCTTC

V gene: TRBV25-1
D gene: -
clone size: -
J gene: TRBJ2-6
CDR3 protein: CASSDSGANVLTF
CDR3 DNA: TGTGCCAGCAGTGACTCTGGGGCCAACGTCCTGACTTTC

V gene: TRBV10-3
D gene: TRBD1
clone size: -
J gene: TRBJ2-1
CDR3 protein: CAISGTGNNEQFF
CDR3 DNA: TGTGCCATCAGTGGGACAGGGAACAATGAGCAGTTCTTC

V gene: TRBV27
D gene: -
clone size: -
J gene: TRBJ1-2
CDR3 protein: CASSLFTPRSEGGYGYTF
CDR3 DNA: TGTGCCAGCAGTTTATTTACCCCCCGGTCAGAAGGGGGCTATGGCTACACCTTC

V gene: TRBV10-2
D gene: TRBD1
clone size: -
J gene: TRBJ1-1
CDR3 protein: CASTLGTGVTEAFF
CDR3 DNA: TGCGCCAGCACCCTGGGTACAGGGGTCACTGAAGCTTTCTTT

V gene: TRBV27
D gene: -
clone size: -
J gene: TRBJ1-2
CDR3 protein: CASSSHREVGYTF
CDR3 DNA: TGTGCCAGCAGTTCACACCGAGAGGTCGGCTACACCTTC

V gene: TRBV30
D gene: -
clone size: -
J gene: TRBJ1-1
CDR3 protein: CAWNNGNTEAFF
CDR3 DNA: TGTGCCTGGAATAATGGCAACACTGAAGCTTTCTTT

V gene: TRBV7-8
D gene: -
clone size: -
J gene: TRBJ1-1
CDR3 protein: CASSLELNTEAFF
CDR3 DNA: TGTGCCAGCAGCTTAGAATTGAACACTGAAGCTTTCTTT

V gene: TRBV5-7
D gene: -
clone size: once
J gene: TRBJ1-2
CDR3 protein: CASSLVRESLNYGYTF
CDR3 DNA: TGTGCCAGCAGCTTGGTGAGGGAGTCACTTAACTATGGCTACACCTTC

V gene: TRBV6-4
D gene: -
clone size: -
J gene: TRBJ1-2
CDR3 protein: CASSPELTNYGYTF
CDR3 DNA: TGTGCCAGCAGCCCAGAATTAACTAACTATGGCTACACCTTC

V gene: TRBV7-8
D gene: -
clone size: -
J gene: TRBJ1-2
CDR3 protein: CASSLTVGGSYDGYTF
CDR3 DNA: TGTGCCAGCAGCCTTACCGTCGGAGGGAGCTACGATGGCTACACCTTC

V gene: TRBV9
D gene: TRBD2
clone size: -
J gene: TRBJ2-2
CDR3 protein: CASSVDTSGNGGELFF
CDR3 DNA: TGTGCCAGCAGCGTAGATACTAGCGGGAATGGCGGGGAGCTGTTTTTT

V gene: TRBV11-2
D gene: TRBD2
clone size: -
J gene: TRBJ2-5
CDR3 protein: CASSPRVAGGQETQYF
CDR3 DNA: TGTGCCAGCAGCCCCCGGGTAGCGGGGGGCCAAGAGACCCAGTACTTC

V gene: TRBV23-1
D gene: TRBD1
clone size: -
J gene: TRBJ1-6
CDR3 protein: CASSLLDRFSRNSPLHF
CDR3 DNA: TGCGCCAGCAGCCTTCTGGACAGGTTCAGTCGGAATTCACCCCTCCACTTT

V gene: TRBV5-8
D gene: TRBD2
clone size: -
J gene: TRBJ2-5
CDR3 protein: CASSFSGGTQETQYF
CDR3 DNA: TGTGCCAGCAGCTTTAGCGGGGGGACCCAAGAGACCCAGTACTTC

V gene: TRBV6-5
D gene: TRBD2
clone size: -
J gene: TRBJ2-7
CDR3 protein: CASRRGLAGAHEQYF
CDR3 DNA: TGTGCCAGCAGGCGGGGACTAGCGGGAGCCCACGAGCAGTACTTC

V gene: TRBV4-1
D gene: -
clone size: -
J gene: TRBJ2-1
CDR3 protein: CASSQLIPAYNEQFF
CDR3 DNA: TGCGCCAGCAGCCAATTAATCCCGGCATACAATGAGCAGTTCTTC

V gene: TRBV19
D gene: -
clone size: -
J gene: TRBJ1-1
CDR3 protein: CASSRSTTEAFF
CDR3 DNA: TGTGCCAGTAGCAGGTCGACCACTGAAGCTTTCTTT

V gene: TRBV9
D gene: TRBD1
clone size: -
J gene: TRBJ2-1
CDR3 protein: CASSVGGDRANEQFF
CDR3 DNA: TGTGCCAGCAGCGTAGGGGGGGACAGGGCCAATGAGCAGTTCTTC

V gene: TRBV25-1
D gene: -
clone size: -
J gene: TRBJ1-2
CDR3 protein: CASRPSGTASSGYTF
CDR3 DNA: TGTGCCAGCAGACCATCCGGGACTGCCTCTTCTGGCTACACCTTC

V gene: TRBV7-8
D gene: TRBD1
clone size: -
J gene: TRBJ1-6
CDR3 protein: CASSLPGQGNSPLHF
CDR3 DNA: TGTGCCAGCAGCTTACCCGGACAGGGCAATTCACCCCTCCACTTT

V gene: TRBV6-6
D gene: TRBD1
clone size: -
J gene: TRBJ1-6
CDR3 protein: CASSTGTDNSPLHF
CDR3 DNA: TGTGCCAGCAGTACCGGGACAGATAATTCACCCCTCCACTTT

V gene: TRBV10-3
D gene: -
clone size: -
J gene: TRBJ2-7
CDR3 protein: CAISGRLTVADEQYF
CDR3 DNA: TGTGCCATCAGTGGCCGGCTGACGGTAGCGGACGAGCAGTACTTC

V gene: TRBV5-8
D gene: TRBD1
clone size: -
J gene: TRBJ1-5
CDR3 protein: CASSLTGDSNQPQHF
CDR3 DNA: TGTGCCAGCAGCCTTACAGGGGATAGCAATCAGCCCCAGCATTTT

V gene: TRBV6-5
D gene: -
clone size: -
J gene: TRBJ1-2
CDR3 protein: CAIHPAGTNYGYTF
CDR3 DNA: TGTGCCATACACCCCGCGGGAACTAACTATGGCTACACCTTC

V gene: TRBV4-1
D gene: -
clone size: -
J gene: TRBJ1-2
CDR3 protein: CASSQDLSYGYTF
CDR3 DNA: TGCGCCAGCAGCCAAGATTTAAGTTATGGCTACACCTTC